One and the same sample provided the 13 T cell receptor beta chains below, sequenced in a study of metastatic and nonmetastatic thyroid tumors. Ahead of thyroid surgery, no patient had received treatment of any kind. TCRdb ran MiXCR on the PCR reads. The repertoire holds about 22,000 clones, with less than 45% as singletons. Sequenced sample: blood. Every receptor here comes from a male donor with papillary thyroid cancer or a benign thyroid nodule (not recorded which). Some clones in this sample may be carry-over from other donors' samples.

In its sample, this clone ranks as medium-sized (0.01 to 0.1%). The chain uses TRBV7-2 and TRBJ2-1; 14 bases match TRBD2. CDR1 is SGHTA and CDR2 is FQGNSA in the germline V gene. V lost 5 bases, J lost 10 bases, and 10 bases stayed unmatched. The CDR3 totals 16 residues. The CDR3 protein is CASSPSGLAGVVEQFF. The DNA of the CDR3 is TGTGCCAGCAGCCCTTCGGGACTAGCGGGAGTTGTGGAGCAGTTCTTC.

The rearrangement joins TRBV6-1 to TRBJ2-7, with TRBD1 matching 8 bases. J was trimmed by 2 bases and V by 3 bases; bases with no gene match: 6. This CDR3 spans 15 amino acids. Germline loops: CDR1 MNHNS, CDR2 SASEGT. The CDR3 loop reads CASSDMTGAPYEQYF. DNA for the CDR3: TGTGCCAGCAGTGATATGACAGGGGCCCCCTACGAGCAGTACTTC.

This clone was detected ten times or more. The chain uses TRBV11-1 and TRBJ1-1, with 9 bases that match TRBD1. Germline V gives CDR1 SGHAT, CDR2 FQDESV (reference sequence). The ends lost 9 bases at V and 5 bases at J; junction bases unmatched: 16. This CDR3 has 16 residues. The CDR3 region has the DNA TGTGCCAGTAGACCCCCGGGACAGGGAGTGGGGACTGAAGCTTTCTTT. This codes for CASRPPGQGVGTEAFF.

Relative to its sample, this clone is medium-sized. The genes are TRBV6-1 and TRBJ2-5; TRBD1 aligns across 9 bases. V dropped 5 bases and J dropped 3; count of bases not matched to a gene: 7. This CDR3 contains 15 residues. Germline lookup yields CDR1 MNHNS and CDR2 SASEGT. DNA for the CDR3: TGTGCCAGCAGTCCGGGACAGGGATTCGAAGAGACCCAGTACTTC. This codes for CASSPGQGFEETQYF.

The CDR3 sequence: CAWSVQGAGNQPQHF. The CDR3 bases are TGTGCCTGGAGTGTGCAGGGGGCGGGAAATCAGCCCCAGCATTTT. This chain joins TRBV30 and TRBJ1-5; 8 bases are shared with TRBD1. Trimming removed 0 bases from V and 4 bases from J; junction bases left unmatched: 5. The length of the CDR3 is 15 residues. Germline V gives CDR1 GTSNPN, CDR2 SVGIG (reference sequence).

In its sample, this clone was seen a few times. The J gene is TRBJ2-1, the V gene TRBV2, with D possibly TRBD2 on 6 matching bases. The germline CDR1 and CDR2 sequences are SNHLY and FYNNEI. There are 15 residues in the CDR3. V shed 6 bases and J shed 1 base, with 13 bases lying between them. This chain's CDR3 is CASRSSGSSYNEQFF. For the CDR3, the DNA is TGTGCCAGCAGGAGTAGCGGTTCGTCCTACAATGAGCAGTTCTTC.

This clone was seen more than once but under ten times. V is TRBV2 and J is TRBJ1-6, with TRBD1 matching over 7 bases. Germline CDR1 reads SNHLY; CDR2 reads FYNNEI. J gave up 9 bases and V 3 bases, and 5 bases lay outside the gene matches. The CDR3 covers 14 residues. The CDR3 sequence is CASSDTGESSPLHF. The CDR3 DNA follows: TGTGCCAGCAGTGATACAGGGGAAAGTTCACCCCTCCACTTT.

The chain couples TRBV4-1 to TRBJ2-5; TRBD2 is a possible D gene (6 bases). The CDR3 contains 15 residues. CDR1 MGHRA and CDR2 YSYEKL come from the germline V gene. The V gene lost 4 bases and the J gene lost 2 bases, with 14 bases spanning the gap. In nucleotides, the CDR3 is TGCGCCAGCAGCCCCCTGCGGCGGGGACAAGAGACCCAGTACTTC. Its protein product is CASSPLRRGQETQYF.

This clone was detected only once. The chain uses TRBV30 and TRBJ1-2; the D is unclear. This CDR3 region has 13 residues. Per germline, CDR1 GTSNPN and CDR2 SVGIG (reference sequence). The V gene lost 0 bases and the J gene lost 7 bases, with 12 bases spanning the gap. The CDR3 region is CAWSVAQWGGYTF. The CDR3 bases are TGTGCCTGGAGTGTAGCTCAATGGGGTGGCTACACCTTC.

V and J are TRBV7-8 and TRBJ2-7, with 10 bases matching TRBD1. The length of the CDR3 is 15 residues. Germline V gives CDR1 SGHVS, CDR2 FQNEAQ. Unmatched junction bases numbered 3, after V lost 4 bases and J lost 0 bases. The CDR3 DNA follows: TGTGCCAGCAGCTCGGGACAGGGGAGCTCCTACGAGCAGTACTTC. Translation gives CASSSGQGSSYEQYF. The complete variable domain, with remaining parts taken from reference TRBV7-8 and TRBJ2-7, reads GAGVSQSPRYKVAKRGQDVALRCDPISGHVSLFWYQQALGQGPEFLTYFQNEAQLDKSGLPSDRFFAERPEGSVSTLKIQRTQQEDSAVYLCASSSGQGSSYEQYFGPGTRLTVT.

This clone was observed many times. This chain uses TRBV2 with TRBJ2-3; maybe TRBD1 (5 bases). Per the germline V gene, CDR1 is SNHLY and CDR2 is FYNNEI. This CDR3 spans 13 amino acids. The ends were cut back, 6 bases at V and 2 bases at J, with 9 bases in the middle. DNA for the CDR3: TGTGCCAGCAGGACGGACAACACAGATACGCAGTATTTT. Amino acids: CASRTDNTDTQYF. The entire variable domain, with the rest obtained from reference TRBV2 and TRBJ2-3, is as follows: EPEVTQTPSHQVTQMGQEVILRCVPISNHLYFYWYRQILGQKVEFLVSFYNNEISEKSEIFDDQFSVERPDGSNFTLKIRSTKLEDSAMYFCASRTDNTDTQYFGPGTRLTVL.

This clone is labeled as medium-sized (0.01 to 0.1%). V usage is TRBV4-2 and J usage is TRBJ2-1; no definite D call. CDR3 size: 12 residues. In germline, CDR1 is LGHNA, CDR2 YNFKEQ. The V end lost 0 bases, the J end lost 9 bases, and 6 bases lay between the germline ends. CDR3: CASSQDRVEQFF. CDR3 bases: TGTGCCAGCAGCCAAGATAGGGTTGAGCAGTTCTTC.

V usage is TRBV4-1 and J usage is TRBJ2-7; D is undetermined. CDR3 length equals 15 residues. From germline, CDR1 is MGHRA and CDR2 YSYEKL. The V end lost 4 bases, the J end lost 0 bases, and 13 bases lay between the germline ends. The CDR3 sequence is CASSPSLGSSYEQYF. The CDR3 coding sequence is TGCGCCAGCAGCCCCTCCCTGGGTAGCTCCTACGAGCAGTACTTC.